This T cell receptor beta chain was retrieved from a study of shared clonotypes between healthy human individuals. Study-wide results and limits: Larger richness was generally estimated for naive than memory subsets.

This clone was detected only once. Its antigen is currently unknown. The CDR3 extends over 19 amino acids. Germline lookup yields CDR1 MGHRA and CDR2 YSYEKL. V lost 3 bases, J lost 4 bases, and 10 bases stayed unmatched. As originally analysed: As immunoSEQ supplied junction-only sequences (without quality scores), filtering differed. Only in-frame clones appear in the TCRdb table, and some are missing; sequencing was by immunoSEQ multiplex PCR. V, J and clone size are those of that table, while D and trimming were read from the DNA. Of around 640,000 clones in the sample, approximately 96% are singletons; the top ten hold about 0.12%. As defined, naive CD8 cells were CD45RO-negative and positively selected for CCR7, with terminally differentiated effector memory CD45RA+ cells excluded.

Sequencing input: naive CD8+ T cells sorted from blood. This TCR came from a woman aged 25 to 39 in good health. The chain couples TRBV4-1 to TRBJ2-6; 12 bases line up with TRBD2. In DNA form, the CDR3 reads TGCGCCAGCAGCCAGGCCAGACTAGCGGGAGATCTCGGGGCCAACGTCCTGACTTTC. It encodes CASSQARLAGDLGANVLTF.